Shown below are 16 T cell receptor beta chains from a single sample sequenced in a study of blood T cell repertoires in COVID-19. Assay: immunoSEQ multiplex PCR; the TCRdb copy retains only in-frame clones and omits some. Among approximately 160,000 clones listed, about 85% were seen once. Specimen: peripheral blood. These receptors originate from a woman aged 55 to 70 with COVID-19, enrolled during active disease.

The chain combines TRBV19 with TRBJ1-2; 8 bases line up with TRBD1. Germline values: CDR1 LNHDA, CDR2 SQIVND (reference sequence). After removal of 6 bases from V and 3 bases from J, the junction contained 6 bases not matched to a gene. CDR3 length equals 14 residues. The CDR3: CASRKSGGDYGYTF. CDR3 nucleotide sequence: TGTGCCAGTAGAAAATCAGGGGGCGACTATGGCTACACCTTC.

V gene TRBV29-1 combines with J gene TRBJ2-7, with D unresolved. The V gene's germline CDR1 is SQVTM and CDR2 ANQGSEA. The V gene lost 2 bases and the J gene lost 1 base, with 6 bases spanning the gap. The CDR3 runs 12 residues. The CDR3 spells CSVESQSYEQYF. Here the CDR3 DNA reads TGCAGCGTTGAAAGTCAGTCCTACGAGCAGTACTTC.

This clone occurred a few times. This chain uses TRBV6-1 with TRBJ1-5, with D maybe TRBD1 (6 bases). CDR1 is MNHNS, CDR2 SASEGT, per germline. The V end lost 1 base, the J end lost 3 bases, and 10 bases lay between the germline ends. The CDR3 consists of 15 residues. CDR3 protein: CASSEVTGNNQPQHF. In DNA, the CDR3 is TGTGCCAGCAGTGAAGTCACAGGGAACAATCAGCCCCAGCATTTT.

On this clone: Other DNA sequences from this sample encode an identical CDR3 as well. This sequence joins TRBV2 and TRBJ1-2; D ambiguous. The CDR3 has 11 residues. Germline CDR1 reads SNHLY; CDR2 reads FYNNEI. The V end was cut by 4 bases, the J end by 5 bases, with 5 bases between. CDR3 loop: CASSVRYGYTF. CDR3 nucleotide sequence: TGTGCCAGCAGTGTTAGATATGGCTACACCTTC.

This clone is a singleton in its sample. This rearrangement joins TRBV7-9 to TRBJ1-1, with D possibly being TRBD1 (5 bases). The CDR3 is made up of 17 amino acids. V lost 0 bases to trimming and J lost 0 bases, with 14 bases between them. CDR1 is SEHNR and CDR2 is FQNEAQ in the germline V gene (reference sequence). CDR3 nucleotide sequence: TGTGCCAGCAGCTTAGCGATCGGGGGGAACATGAACACTGAAGCTTTCTTT. Its translation: CASSLAIGGNMNTEAFF.

The rearrangement joins TRBV4-1 to TRBJ1-4; the match to TRBD1 covers 9 bases. CDR1 is MGHRA and CDR2 is YSYEKL in the germline V gene. This CDR3 region has 15 residues. Unmatched junction bases numbered 5, after V lost 2 bases and J lost 7 bases. The CDR3 reads CASSQPTGGVEKLFF. The CDR3 DNA sequence: TGCGCCAGCAGCCAACCGACAGGGGGAGTTGAAAAACTGTTTTTT.

This clone came up once. This chain connects TRBV6-1 to TRBJ2-3; D unresolved. Germline V lookup: CDR1 MNHNS, CDR2 SASEGT. The V end was cut by 3 bases, the J end by 3 bases, with 10 bases between. This CDR3 region has 14 residues. The CDR3 is CASSEREVTDTQYF. As DNA, the CDR3 is TGTGCCAGCAGTGAGAGAGAGGTAACAGATACGCAGTATTTT.

This clone was observed many times. The V call is TRBV6-4, the J call TRBJ1-6; D is possibly TRBD1 (5 bases). The CDR3 runs to 13 residues. Germline CDR1 is MRHNA and CDR2 is SNTAGT. The germline V and J ends were trimmed by 6 bases and 3 bases, with 6 bases remaining between them. The CDR3 DNA is TGTGCCAGCAGACAGGACTATAATTCACCCCTCCACTTT. Residues: CASRQDYNSPLHF.

V and J are TRBV18 and TRBJ1-1; TRBD1 might be the D (5 bases). V lost 4 bases, J lost 0 bases, and 12 bases lay in between. Germline-derived CDR1 and CDR2 are KGHSH and LQKENI. The CDR3 loop spans 15 amino acids. The CDR3 nucleotides are TGTGCCAGCTCACATAAGACAGTCATGAACACTGAAGCTTTCTTT. Residues: CASSHKTVMNTEAFF.

This rearrangement joins TRBV7-8 to TRBJ2-7, with 12 nucleotides matching TRBD2. With 5 bases clipped from V and 1 base from J, the junction kept 6 bases outside the gene matches. The CDR3 has 16 amino acids. CDR1 and CDR2 from the germline V gene are SGHVS and FQNEAQ. CDR3 nucleotides: TGTGCCAGCAGCCGGAGACTAGCGGGAGTGTCCTACGAGCAGTACTTC. Translation gives CASSRRLAGVSYEQYF.

The chain recombines TRBV11-2 with TRBJ1-1; D is undetermined. CDR1 and CDR2 (germline): SGHAT, FQNNGV. V lost 7 bases and J 0 bases, leaving 12 bases between the germline ends. The CDR3 covers 14 residues. The CDR3 bases are TGTGCCAGCAAGGTCGGGAGTTTGAACACTGAAGCTTTCTTT. Amino acid sequence: CASKVGSLNTEAFF. The variable domain in full, completed from reference TRBV11-2 and TRBJ1-1, reads EAGVAQSPRYKIIEKRQSVAFWCNPISGHATLYWYQQILGQGPKLLIQFQNNGVVDDSQLPKDRFSAERLKGVDSTLKIQPAKLEDSAVYLCASKVGSLNTEAFFGQGTRLTVV.

V and J are TRBV6-5 and TRBJ2-7; TRBD2 agrees at 8 bases. The CDR3 is made up of 13 amino acids. Losses at the gene ends were 6 bases for V and 3 bases for J; bases not matched to a gene: 4. Germline V gene lookup returns CDR1 MNHEY and CDR2 SVGAGI. CDR3 in DNA: TGTGCCAGCAGGCCCGGGACTAGCTACGAGCAGTACTTC. As protein: CASRPGTSYEQYF.

This chain joins TRBV4-2 and TRBJ1-1; maybe TRBD1 (5 bases). Between the trimmed V and J ends, which lost 4 bases and 10 bases, there was a span of 16 bases. The CDR3 is 13 amino acids. CDR1 is LGHNA, CDR2 YNFKEQ, per germline. CDR3 sequence (DNA): TGTGCCAGCAGCCCCGACAGTCTTTTAGGAGCTTTCTTT. The encoded protein is CASSPDSLLGAFF.

The chain carries TRBV13 and TRBJ2-3, with TRBD2 matching 7 bases. Looked up from germline, CDR1 is PRHDT and CDR2 is FYEKMQ (reference sequence). J lost 8 bases, V lost 5 bases, and 10 bases had no gene match. There are 14 residues in the CDR3. CDR3 sequence (DNA): TGTGCCAGCAGCCGGGGGGTGAGAGGATCTACGCAGTATTTT. Translated, it gives CASSRGVRGSTQYF.

This chain uses TRBV27 with TRBJ1-5; D is unresolved. This CDR3 region has 16 residues. The V end was cut by 5 bases, the J end by 4 bases, with 18 bases between. The germline CDR1 and CDR2 sequences are MNHEY and SMNVEV (reference sequence). CDR3 in amino acids: CASSPYGEGWNQPQHF. In DNA, the CDR3 is TGTGCCAGCAGTCCTTACGGGGAGGGCTGGAATCAGCCCCAGCATTTT.

The J gene is TRBJ2-7, the V gene TRBV27; a possible D gene is TRBD2 (5 bases). This CDR3 has 12 amino acids. CDR1 is MNHEY and CDR2 is SMNVEV in the germline V gene (reference sequence). Trimming left V 8 bases short and J 6 bases short, with 14 bases between. This CDR3 reads CASYSRSGEQYF. CDR3 nucleotide sequence: TGTGCCAGCTATAGTCGGAGCGGCGAGCAGTACTTC.